The TCR beta chain described here comes from a study of cytomegalovirus exposure and HLA in healthy donors. The study ran its PCR with 60 Vbeta and 13 Jbeta primers. Sequencing was performed with immunoSEQ multiplex PCR; in TCRdb, only in-frame clones are kept and a portion is missing. Its table lists tens of thousands of clones. The sample taken for sequencing was PBMCs. This TCR came from a boy between 10 and 17 years old in good health and CMV-seronegative.

The CDR3 sequence is CASRGGGSSEAFF. Written as DNA, the CDR3 is TGTGCCAGCAGGGGGGGAGGCTCTTCTGAAGCTTTCTTT. The V call is TRBV6-6, the J call TRBJ1-1; possible D gene TRBD1, 5 bases. This CDR3 has 13 amino acids. V lost 6 bases, J lost 6 bases, and 14 bases lay in between. Looked up from germline, CDR1 is MNHNY and CDR2 is SVGAGI (reference sequence).